This record covers a single T cell receptor (beta chain). The data were taken from a study of Graves' ophthalmopathy and Graves' hyperthyroidism. Study overall: The study drew peripheral blood at initial diagnosis, before any treatment.

As the template, RNA transcripts were used to amplify TCR beta CDR3 regions. HTBI primers were used in a first-round RT-PCR, which preceded a second-round multiplex PCR. TCRdb processed the multiplex PCR reads anew with MiXCR; each CDR3 protein has one entry. The table records hundreds of thousands of distinct CDR3 sequences, approximately 21% of them present only once. Clinical symptoms and serum thyroxine were used for diagnosis; TRAb, thyroid ultrasound and orbital computed tomography were also relied on. The germline CDR1 and CDR2 sequences are MNHNS and SASEGT. The V and J ends lost 6 bases and 3 bases respectively, with 18 bases between them. CDR3 length equals 17 residues.

The gene calls are TRBV6-1 and TRBJ1-6; maybe TRBD1 (5 bases). The receptor comes from a woman under 30 with stable Graves' hyperthyroidism. Sequencing used peripheral blood. CDR3 protein: CASRSPAGSNYNSPLHF. CDR3 bases: TGTGCCAGCAGATCCCCCGCAGGGAGCAACTATAATTCACCCCTCCACTTT.